This T cell receptor (beta chain) was sequenced in a study of CD8 T cells in Susac syndrome. Sequencing targeted TCR beta in T cells from blood (CD8+ and CD4+). TEMRA cells were FACS-enriched, with CD8+ and CD4+ T cells isolated negatively. cDNA came from approximately 0.5 to 1 ug RNA primed by random hexamers. Coverage of TCR beta CDR3 amplification by immunoSEQ multiplex PCR extended to 54 Vbeta and 13 Jbeta. MiXCR, run by TCRdb on the immunoSEQ multiplex PCR reads, gives a single entry per CDR3 protein. The sample includes roughly 300,000 distinct CDR3 sequences, around 83% seen only once; the top ten take over 0.1%. The CDR3 is made up of 12 amino acids. The germline V gene encodes CDR1 SGHAT and CDR2 FQNNGV. V lost 5 bases, J lost 7 bases, and 10 bases lay in between.

V and J are TRBV11-2 and TRBJ2-3; D unclear. Sequenced material: CD8+ T cells from PBMCs. This clonotype originated in a human donor with multiple sclerosis. The DNA of the CDR3 is TGTGCCAGCAGCCCTGGGCCGTATACGCAGTATTTT. This codes for CASSPGPYTQYF. The variable domain in full, completed from reference TRBV11-2 and TRBJ2-3, reads EAGVAQSPRYKIIEKRQSVAFWCNPISGHATLYWYQQILGQGPKLLIQFQNNGVVDDSQLPKDRFSAERLKGVDSTLKIQPAKLEDSAVYLCASSPGPYTQYFGPGTRLTVL.